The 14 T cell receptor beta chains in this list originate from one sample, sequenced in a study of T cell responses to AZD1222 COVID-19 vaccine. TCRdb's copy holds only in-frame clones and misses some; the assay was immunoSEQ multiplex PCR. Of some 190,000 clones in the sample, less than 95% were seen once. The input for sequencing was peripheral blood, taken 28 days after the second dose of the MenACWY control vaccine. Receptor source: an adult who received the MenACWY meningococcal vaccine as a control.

In DNA, the CDR3 is TGTGCCAGCAGCCCCATTGGACAGGTCATGAACACTGAAGCTTTCTTT. This encodes CASSPIGQVMNTEAFF. The rearrangement joins TRBV7-9 to TRBJ1-1, with 7 bases lining up with TRBD1. The CDR3 totals 16 residues. The germline V gene has CDR1 SEHNR and CDR2 FQNEAQ (reference sequence). After removal of 5 bases from V and 0 bases from J, the junction contained 9 bases not matched to a gene.

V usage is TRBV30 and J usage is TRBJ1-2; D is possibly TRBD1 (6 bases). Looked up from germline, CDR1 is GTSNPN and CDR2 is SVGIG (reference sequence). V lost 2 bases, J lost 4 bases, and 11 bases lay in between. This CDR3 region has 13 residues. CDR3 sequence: CAWSTGYSYGYTF. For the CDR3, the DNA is TGTGCCTGGAGTACAGGGTATAGCTATGGCTACACCTTC.

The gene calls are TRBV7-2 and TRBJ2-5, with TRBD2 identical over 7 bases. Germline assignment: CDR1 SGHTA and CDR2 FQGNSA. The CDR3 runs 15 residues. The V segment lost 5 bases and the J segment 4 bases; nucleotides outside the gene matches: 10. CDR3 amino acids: CASSPSAGEVETQYF. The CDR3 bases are TGTGCCAGCAGCCCTAGTGCGGGGGAAGTAGAGACCCAGTACTTC.

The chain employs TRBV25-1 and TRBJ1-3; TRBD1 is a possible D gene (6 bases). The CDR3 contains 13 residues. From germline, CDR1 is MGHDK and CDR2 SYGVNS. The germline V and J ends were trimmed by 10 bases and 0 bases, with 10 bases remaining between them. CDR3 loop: CATRGRSGNTIYF. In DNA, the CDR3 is TGTGCCACACGGGGGCGCTCTGGAAACACCATATATTTT.

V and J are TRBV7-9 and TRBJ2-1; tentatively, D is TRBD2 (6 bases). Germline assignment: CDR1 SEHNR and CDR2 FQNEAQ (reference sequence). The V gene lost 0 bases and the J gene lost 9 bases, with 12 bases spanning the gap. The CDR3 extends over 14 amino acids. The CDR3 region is CASSLARQGGEQFF. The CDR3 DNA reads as TGTGCCAGCAGCTTAGCGCGGCAGGGAGGTGAGCAGTTCTTC.

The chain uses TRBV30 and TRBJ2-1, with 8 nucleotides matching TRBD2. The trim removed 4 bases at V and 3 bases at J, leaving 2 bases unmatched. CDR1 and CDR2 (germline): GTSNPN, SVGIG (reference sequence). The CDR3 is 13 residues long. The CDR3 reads CAWTREGYNEQFF. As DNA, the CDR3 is TGTGCCTGGACACGGGAGGGCTACAATGAGCAGTTCTTC.

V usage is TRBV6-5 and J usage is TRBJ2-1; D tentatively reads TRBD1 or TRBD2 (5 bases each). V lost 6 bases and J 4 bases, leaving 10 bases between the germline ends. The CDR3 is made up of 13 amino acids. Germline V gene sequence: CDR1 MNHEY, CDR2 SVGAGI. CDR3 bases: TGTGCCAGCAGCTTGGGACCGTACAATGAGCAGTTCTTC. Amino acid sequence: CASSLGPYNEQFF.

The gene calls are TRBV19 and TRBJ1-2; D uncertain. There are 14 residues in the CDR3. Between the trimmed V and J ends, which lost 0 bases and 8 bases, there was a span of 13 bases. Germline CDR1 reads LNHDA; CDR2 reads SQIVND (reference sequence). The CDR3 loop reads CASSIDLGSRGYTF. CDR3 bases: TGTGCCAGTAGTATAGATCTAGGCAGCCGAGGCTACACCTTC.

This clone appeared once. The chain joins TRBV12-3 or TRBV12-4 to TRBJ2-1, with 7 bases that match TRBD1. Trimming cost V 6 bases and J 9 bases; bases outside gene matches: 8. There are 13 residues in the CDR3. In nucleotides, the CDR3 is TGTGCCAGCAGATTGGGACAGTCTCTTGAGCAGTTCTTC. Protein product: CASRLGQSLEQFF.

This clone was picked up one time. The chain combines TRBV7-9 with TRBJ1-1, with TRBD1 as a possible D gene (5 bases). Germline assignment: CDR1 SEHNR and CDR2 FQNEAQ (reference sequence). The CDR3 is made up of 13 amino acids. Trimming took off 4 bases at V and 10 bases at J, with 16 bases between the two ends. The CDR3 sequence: CASSSYFQGVAFF. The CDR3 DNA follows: TGTGCCAGCAGCTCCTATTTCCAGGGAGTAGCTTTCTTT.

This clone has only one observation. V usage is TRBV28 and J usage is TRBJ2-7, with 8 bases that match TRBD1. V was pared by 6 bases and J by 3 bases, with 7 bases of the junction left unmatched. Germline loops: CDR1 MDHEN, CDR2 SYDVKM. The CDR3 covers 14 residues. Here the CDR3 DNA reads TGTGCCAGCAGCGTAGGGACAGGAGTCTACGAGCAGTACTTC. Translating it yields CASSVGTGVYEQYF.

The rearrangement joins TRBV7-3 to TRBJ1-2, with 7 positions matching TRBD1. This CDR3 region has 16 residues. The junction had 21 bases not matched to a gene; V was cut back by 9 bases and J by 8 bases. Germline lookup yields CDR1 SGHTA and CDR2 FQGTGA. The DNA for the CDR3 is TGTGCCAGTCGCCGGGGGGGAACCGGGACAGACGGCGGCTACACCTTC. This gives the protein CASRRGGTGTDGGYTF.

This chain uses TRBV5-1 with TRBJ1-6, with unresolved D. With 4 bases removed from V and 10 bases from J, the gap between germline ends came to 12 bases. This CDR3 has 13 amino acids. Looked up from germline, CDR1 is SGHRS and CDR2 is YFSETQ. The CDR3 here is CASSGTQDSPLHF. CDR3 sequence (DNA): TGCGCCAGCAGCGGAACCCAGGACTCACCCCTCCACTTT.

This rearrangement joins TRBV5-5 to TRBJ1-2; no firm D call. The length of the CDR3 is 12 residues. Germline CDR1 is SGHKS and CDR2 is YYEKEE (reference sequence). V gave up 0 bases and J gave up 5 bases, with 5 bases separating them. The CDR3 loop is CASSLEGYGYTF. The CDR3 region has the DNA TGTGCCAGCAGCTTGGAAGGGTATGGCTACACCTTC.